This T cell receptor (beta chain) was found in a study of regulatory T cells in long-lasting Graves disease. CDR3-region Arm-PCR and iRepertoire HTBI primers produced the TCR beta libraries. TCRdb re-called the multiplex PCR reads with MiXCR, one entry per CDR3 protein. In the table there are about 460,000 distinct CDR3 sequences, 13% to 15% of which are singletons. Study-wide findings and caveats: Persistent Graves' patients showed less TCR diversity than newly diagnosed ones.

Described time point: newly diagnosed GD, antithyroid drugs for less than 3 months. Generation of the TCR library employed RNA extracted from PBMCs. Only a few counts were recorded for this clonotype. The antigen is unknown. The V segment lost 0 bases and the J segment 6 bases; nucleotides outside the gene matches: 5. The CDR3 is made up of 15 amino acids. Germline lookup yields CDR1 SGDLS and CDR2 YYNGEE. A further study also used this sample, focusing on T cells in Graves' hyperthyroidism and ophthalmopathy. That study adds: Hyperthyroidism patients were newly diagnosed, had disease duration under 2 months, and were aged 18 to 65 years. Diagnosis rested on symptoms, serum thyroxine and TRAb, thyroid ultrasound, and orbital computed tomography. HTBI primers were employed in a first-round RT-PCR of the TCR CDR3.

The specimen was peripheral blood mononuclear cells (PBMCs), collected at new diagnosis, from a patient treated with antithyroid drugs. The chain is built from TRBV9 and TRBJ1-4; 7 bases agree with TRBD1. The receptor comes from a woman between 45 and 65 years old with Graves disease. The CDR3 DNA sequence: TGTGCCAGCAGCGTAGGGGGAGGGGGCTATGAAAAACTGTTTTTT. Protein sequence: CASSVGGGGYEKLFF. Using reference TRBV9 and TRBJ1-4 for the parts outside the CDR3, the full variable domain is DSGVTQTPKHLITATGQRVTLRCSPRSGDLSVYWYQQSLDQGLQFLIQYYNGEERAKGNILERFSAQQFPDLHSELNLSSLELGDSALYFCASSVGGGGYEKLFFGSGTQLSVL.